Below, 13 T cell receptor beta chains from the same sample are listed, as sequenced in a study of CD8+CD57+ T cells in acquired aplastic anemia. Both TCR beta VDJ combination and CDR3 sequence profiling were carried out. Genomic DNA was the template for this profiling. A single record per CDR3 protein comes from TCRdb applying MiXCR to the reads. The table records about 190,000 distinct CDR3 sequences, around half of them present only once. The sequenced material came from sorted CD4+, CD8+, or CD8+CD57+ T cells (not recorded which) from PBMCs. These receptor sequences come from a human donor in good health, serving as a control.

The count of this clonotype is one. This chain uses TRBV10-2 with TRBJ2-7; TRBD1 aligns across 9 bases. CDR3 size: 15 residues. V trimming: 6 bases; J trimming: 0 bases; junction bases outside the gene matches: 6. The V gene's germline CDR1 is WSHSY and CDR2 SAAADI. The CDR3 here is CASSGQGSPSYEQYF. CDR3 bases: TGCGCCAGCAGCGGACAGGGGTCCCCCTCCTACGAGCAGTACTTC.

This clonotype was seen repeatedly, ten times or more. V usage is TRBV9 and J usage is TRBJ2-7; D remains unclear. This CDR3 region has 18 residues. V lost 0 bases and J lost 7, with 26 bases in between. Germline V gives CDR1 SGDLS, CDR2 YYNGEE. The CDR3 loop is CASSVGVSSVLSVREQYF. The CDR3 nucleotides are TGTGCCAGCAGCGTAGGAGTAAGTTCGGTTTTATCGGTGAGAGAGCAGTACTTC.

This clonotype was found many times. The rearrangement links TRBV13 to TRBJ2-7; 7 bases line up with TRBD1. Germline V gene lookup returns CDR1 PRHDT and CDR2 FYEKMQ (reference sequence). Germline trimming cut 3 bases from V and 0 bases from J; bases unmatched to any gene: 14. The CDR3 totals 18 residues. The CDR3 protein is CASSFVADRERVSYEQYF. The CDR3 DNA sequence: TGTGCCAGCAGCTTCGTGGCCGACAGGGAGCGAGTCTCCTACGAGCAGTACTTC.

The J gene is TRBJ2-7, the V gene TRBV5-1, with 9 bases lining up with TRBD1. Germline assignment: CDR1 SGHRS and CDR2 YFSETQ. The CDR3 spans 14 residues. The V segment lost 4 bases and the J segment 2 bases; nucleotides outside the gene matches: 4. CDR3 coding DNA: TGCGCCAGCAGCCCGACAGGGGGTGCCTACGAGCAGTACTTC. Amino acid sequence: CASSPTGGAYEQYF.

J is TRBJ2-5 and V is TRBV29-1; either TRBD1 or TRBD2 may fit D (5 bases each). This CDR3 is built from 11 residues. V lost 4 bases and J 6 bases, leaving 9 bases between the germline ends. CDR1 is SQVTM, CDR2 ANQGSEA, per germline. Here the CDR3 DNA reads TGCAGCGTTGTAGTGGGACAGACCCAGTACTTC. Translating gives CSVVVGQTQYF.

As to this clonotype: An end of the junction does not agree with germline; a read error may underlie this. The CDR3 sequence: CASSDYGRGGETQYF. DNA of the CDR3: TGTGCCAGCAGTGATTACGGGCGGGGAGGGGAGACCCAGTACTTT. The V gene is TRBV6-1, the J gene TRBJ1-6; a weak D match, TRBD1 (5 bases). Per germline, CDR1 MNHNS and CDR2 SASEGT. The CDR3 sequence is 15 residues long.

The chain carries TRBV29-1 and TRBJ1-2, with TRBD1 as a possible D gene (5 bases). The CDR3 has 16 amino acids. The V end lost 0 bases, the J end lost 0 bases, and 14 bases lay between the germline ends. Germline V gene sequence: CDR1 SQVTM, CDR2 ANQGSEA. Here the CDR3 reads CSVEDPQGRTNYGYTF. CDR3 sequence (DNA): TGCAGCGTTGAAGATCCCCAGGGCAGAACTAACTATGGCTACACCTTC.

CDR3 protein: CASSNNQGSGANVLTF. For the CDR3, the DNA is TGTGCCAGTAGTAACAACCAGGGCTCCGGGGCCAACGTCCTGACTTTC. The V and J genes are TRBV19 and TRBJ2-6; a weak D match, TRBD1 (5 bases). The germline V gene encodes CDR1 LNHDA and CDR2 SQIVND (reference sequence). CDR3 size: 16 residues. V lost 4 bases to trimming and J lost 4 bases, with 14 bases between them.

A single count supports this clonotype. The gene calls are TRBV20-1 and TRBJ2-1, with 15 bases matching TRBD2. CDR3 length: 18 amino acids. V trimming: 1 base; J trimming: 1 base; junction bases outside the gene matches: 5. The germline V gene has CDR1 DFQATT and CDR2 SNEGSKA (reference sequence). This chain's CDR3 is CSARVRTSGGASYNEQFF. The DNA of the CDR3 is TGCAGTGCTAGAGTCCGGACTAGCGGGGGGGCGTCCTACAATGAGCAGTTCTTC.

A note on this clonotype: A much larger clone sits a single nucleotide away, making a read error possible. The rearrangement uses TRBV5-1 and TRBJ2-3; 12 bases match TRBD2. This CDR3 has 17 amino acids. With 4 bases clipped from V and 2 bases from J, the junction kept 8 bases outside the gene matches. Per germline, CDR1 SGHRS and CDR2 YFSETQ. The CDR3 loop is CASSLAGGPPITDTQYF. The CDR3, as DNA: TGCGCCAGCAGCCTAGCGGGGGGGCCGCCTATCACAGATACGCAGTATTTT.

This clonotype was observed a few times. CDR3 residues: CSVRVTDTQYF. DNA for the CDR3: TGCAGCGTTCGGGTCACAGATACGCAGTATTTT. The chain joins TRBV29-1 to TRBJ2-3; D unclear. Trimming shortened V by 5 bases and J by 2 bases, and 5 bases separated the two germline ends. This CDR3 has 11 residues. CDR1 and CDR2 (germline): SQVTM, ANQGSEA.

The chain combines TRBV9 with TRBJ2-1; TRBD1 might be the D (6 bases). The CDR3 runs 14 residues. Germline CDR1 and CDR2: SGDLS and YYNGEE. Trimming removed 3 bases from V and 6 bases from J, with 13 bases in between. CDR3 protein: CASSASIQGNEQFF. CDR3 bases: TGTGCCAGCAGCGCGTCGATACAGGGCAATGAGCAGTTCTTC. Full variable domain (missing parts from reference TRBV9 and TRBJ2-1): DSGVTQTPKHLITATGQRVTLRCSPRSGDLSVYWYQQSLDQGLQFLIQYYNGEERAKGNILERFSAQQFPDLHSELNLSSLELGDSALYFCASSASIQGNEQFFGPGTRLTVL.

V is TRBV24-1 and J is TRBJ2-1; no definite D call. Between the trimmed V and J ends, which lost 5 bases and 7 bases, there was a span of 8 bases. Germline V gene lookup returns CDR1 KGHDR and CDR2 SFDVKD. This CDR3 is built from 12 residues. The CDR3 region has the DNA TGTGCCACCAGTGGGGTAGGGAATGAGCAGTTCTTC. Translated: CATSGVGNEQFF.